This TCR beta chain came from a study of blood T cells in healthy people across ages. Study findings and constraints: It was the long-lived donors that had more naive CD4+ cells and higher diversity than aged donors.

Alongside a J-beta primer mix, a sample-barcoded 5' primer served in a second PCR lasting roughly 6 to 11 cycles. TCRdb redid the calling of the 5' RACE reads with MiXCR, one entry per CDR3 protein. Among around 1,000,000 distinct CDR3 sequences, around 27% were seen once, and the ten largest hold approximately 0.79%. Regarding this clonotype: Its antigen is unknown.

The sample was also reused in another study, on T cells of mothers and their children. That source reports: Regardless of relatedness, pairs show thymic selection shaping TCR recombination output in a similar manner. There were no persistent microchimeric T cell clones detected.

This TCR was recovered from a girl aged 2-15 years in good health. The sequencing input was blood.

CDR3 residues: CASSLASSGSGCEQYF. The CDR3 bases are TGTGCCAGCAGCTTGGCTAGTAGCGGGAGCGGCTGCGAGCAGTACTTC. This sequence joins TRBV7-2 and TRBJ2-7, with 9 positions matching TRBD2. Germline V gene data show CDR1 as SGHTA and CDR2 as FQGNSA. The CDR3 runs to 16 residues. J was trimmed by 6 bases and V by 3 bases; bases with no gene match: 12.